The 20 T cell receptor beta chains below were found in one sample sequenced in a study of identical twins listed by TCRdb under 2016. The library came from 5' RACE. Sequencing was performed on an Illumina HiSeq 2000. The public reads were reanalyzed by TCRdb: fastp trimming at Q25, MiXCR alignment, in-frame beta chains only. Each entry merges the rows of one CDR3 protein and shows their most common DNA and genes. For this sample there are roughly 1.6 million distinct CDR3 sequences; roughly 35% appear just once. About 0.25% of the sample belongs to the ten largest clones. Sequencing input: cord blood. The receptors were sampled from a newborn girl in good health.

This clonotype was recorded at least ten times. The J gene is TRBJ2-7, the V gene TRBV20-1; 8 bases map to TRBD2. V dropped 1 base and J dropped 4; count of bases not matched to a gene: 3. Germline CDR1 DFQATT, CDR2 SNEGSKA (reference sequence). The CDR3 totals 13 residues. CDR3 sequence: CSARALAEYEQYF. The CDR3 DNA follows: TGCAGTGCTAGAGCACTAGCGGAATACGAGCAGTACTTC.

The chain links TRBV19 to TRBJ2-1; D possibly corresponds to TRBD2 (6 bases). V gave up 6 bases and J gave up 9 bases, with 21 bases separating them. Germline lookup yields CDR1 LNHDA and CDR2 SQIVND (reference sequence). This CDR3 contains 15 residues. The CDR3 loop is CASRSSAGIDREQFF. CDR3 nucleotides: TGTGCCAGTAGATCTTCGGCGGGGATTGATCGTGAGCAGTTCTTC.

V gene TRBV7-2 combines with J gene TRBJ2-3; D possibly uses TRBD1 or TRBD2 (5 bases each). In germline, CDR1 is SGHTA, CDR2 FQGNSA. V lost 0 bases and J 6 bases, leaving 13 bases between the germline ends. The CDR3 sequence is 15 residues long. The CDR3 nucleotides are TGTGCCAGCAGCTTAGCGAGAGGGGCGGGTGATACGCAGTATTTT. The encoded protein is CASSLARGAGDTQYF.

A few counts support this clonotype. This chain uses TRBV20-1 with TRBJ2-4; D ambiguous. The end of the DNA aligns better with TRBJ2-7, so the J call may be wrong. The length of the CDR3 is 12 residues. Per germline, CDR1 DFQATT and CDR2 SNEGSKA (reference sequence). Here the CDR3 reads CSASHPATEQYF. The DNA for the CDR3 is TGCAGTGCTAGTCACCCCGCTACCGAGCAGTACTTC.

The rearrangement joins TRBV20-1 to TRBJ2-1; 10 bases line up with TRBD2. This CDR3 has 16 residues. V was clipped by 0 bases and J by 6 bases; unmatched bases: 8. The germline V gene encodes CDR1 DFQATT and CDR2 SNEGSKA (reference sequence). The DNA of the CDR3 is TGCAGTGCTAGAGATGTGCTAGCGGGAGTGGGCAATGAGCAGTTCTTC. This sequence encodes CSARDVLAGVGNEQFF.

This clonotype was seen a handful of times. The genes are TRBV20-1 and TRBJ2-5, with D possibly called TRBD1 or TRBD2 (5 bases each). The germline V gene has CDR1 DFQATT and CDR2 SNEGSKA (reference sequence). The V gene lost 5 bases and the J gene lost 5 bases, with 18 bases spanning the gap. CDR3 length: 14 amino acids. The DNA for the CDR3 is TGCAGTGCTGGCCATCTAGCAGGGATCGAGACCCAGTACTTC. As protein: CSAGHLAGIETQYF.

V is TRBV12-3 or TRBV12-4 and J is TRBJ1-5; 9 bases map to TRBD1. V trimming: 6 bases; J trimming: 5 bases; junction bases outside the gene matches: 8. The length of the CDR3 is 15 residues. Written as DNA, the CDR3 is TGTGCCAGCAGACCCGGGACAGGGCAGGATCAGCCCCAGCATTTT. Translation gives CASRPGTGQDQPQHF.

CDR3: CASSQKGDQPQHF. The CDR3 DNA reads TGTGCCAGCAGCCAAAAGGGAGATCAGCCCCAGCATTTT. The chain couples TRBV3-1 to TRBJ1-5; D call uncertain. Germline CDR1 is LGHDT and CDR2 is YNNKEL (reference sequence). The CDR3 spans 13 residues. The V end was cut by 2 bases, the J end by 5 bases, with 7 bases between. Using reference TRBV3-1 and TRBJ1-5 for the parts outside the CDR3, the full variable domain is DTAVSQTPKYLVTQMGNDKSIKCEQNLGHDTMYWYKQDSKKFLKIMFSYNNKELIINETVPNRFSPKSPDKAHLNLHINSLELGDSAVYFCASSQKGDQPQHFGDGTRLSIL.

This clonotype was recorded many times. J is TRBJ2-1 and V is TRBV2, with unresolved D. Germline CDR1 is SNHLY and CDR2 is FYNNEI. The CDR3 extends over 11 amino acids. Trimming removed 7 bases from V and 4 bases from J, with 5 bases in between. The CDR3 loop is CASTGYNEQFF. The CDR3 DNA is TGTGCCAGCACGGGTTACAATGAGCAGTTCTTC.

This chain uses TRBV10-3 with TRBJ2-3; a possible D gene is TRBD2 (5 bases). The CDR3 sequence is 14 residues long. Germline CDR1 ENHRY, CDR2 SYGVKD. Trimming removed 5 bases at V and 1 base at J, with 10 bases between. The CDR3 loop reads CAISYPEGTDTQYF. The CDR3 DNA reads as TGTGCCATCAGTTACCCGGAGGGCACAGATACGCAGTATTTT.

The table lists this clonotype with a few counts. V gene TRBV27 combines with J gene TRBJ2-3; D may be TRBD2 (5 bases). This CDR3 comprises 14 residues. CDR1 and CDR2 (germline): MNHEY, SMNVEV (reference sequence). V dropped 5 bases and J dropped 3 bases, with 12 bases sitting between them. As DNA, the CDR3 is TGTGCCAGCAGTACTAGTACCCCGACAGATACGCAGTATTTT. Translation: CASSTSTPTDTQYF.

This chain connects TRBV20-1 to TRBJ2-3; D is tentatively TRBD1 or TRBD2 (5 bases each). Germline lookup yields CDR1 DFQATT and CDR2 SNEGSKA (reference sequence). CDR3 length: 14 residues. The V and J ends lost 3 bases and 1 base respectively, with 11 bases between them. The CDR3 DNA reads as TGCAGTGCTAGCGGGGCGACGCGCACAGATACGCAGTATTTT. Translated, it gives CSASGATRTDTQYF.

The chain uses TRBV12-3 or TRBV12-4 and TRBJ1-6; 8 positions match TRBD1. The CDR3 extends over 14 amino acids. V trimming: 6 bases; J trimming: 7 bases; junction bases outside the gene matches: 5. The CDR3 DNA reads TGTGCCAGCAGAACGCGGACAGGGAATTCACCCCTCCACTTT. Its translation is CASRTRTGNSPLHF.

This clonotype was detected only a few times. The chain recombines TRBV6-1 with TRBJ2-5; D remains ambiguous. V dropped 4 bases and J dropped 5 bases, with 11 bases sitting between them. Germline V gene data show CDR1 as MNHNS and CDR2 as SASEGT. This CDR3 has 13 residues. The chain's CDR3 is CASSVELGETQYF. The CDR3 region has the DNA TGTGCCAGCAGTGTAGAACTCGGGGAGACCCAGTACTTC.

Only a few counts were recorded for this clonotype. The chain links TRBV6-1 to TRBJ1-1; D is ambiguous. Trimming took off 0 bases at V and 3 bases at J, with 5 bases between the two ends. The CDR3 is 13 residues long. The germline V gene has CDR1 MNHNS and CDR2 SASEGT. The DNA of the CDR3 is TGTGCCAGCAGTGAAGCCGGGTACACTGAAGCTTTCTTT. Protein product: CASSEAGYTEAFF.

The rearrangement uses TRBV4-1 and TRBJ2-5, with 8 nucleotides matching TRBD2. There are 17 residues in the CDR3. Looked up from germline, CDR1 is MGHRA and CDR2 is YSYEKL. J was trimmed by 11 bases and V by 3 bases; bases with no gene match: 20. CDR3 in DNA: TGCGCCAGCAGCCACAGCGGGAGCCGGGGCTCCTACAATGAGCAGTACTTC. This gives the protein CASSHSGSRGSYNEQYF.

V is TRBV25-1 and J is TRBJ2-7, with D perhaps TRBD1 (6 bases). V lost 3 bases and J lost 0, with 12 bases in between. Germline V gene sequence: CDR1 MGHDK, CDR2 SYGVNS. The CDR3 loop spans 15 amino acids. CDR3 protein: CASSDNGQISYEQYF. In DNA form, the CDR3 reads TGTGCCAGCAGTGATAACGGACAGATCTCCTACGAGCAGTACTTC.

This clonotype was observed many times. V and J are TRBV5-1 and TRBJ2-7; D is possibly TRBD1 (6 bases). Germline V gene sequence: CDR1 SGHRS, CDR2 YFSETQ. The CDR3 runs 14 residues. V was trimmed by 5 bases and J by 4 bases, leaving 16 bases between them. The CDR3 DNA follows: TGCGCCAGCAGGTTTGGGACAAGTCAATACGAGCAGTACTTC. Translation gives CASRFGTSQYEQYF.

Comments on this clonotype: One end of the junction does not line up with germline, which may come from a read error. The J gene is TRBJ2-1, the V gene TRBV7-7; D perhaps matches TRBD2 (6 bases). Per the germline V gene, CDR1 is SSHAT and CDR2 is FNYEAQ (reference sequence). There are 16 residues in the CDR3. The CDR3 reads CASSLTLASADNEQFF. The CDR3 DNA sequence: TGTGCTAGCAGCTTAACGCTAGCGTCCGCTGACAATGAGCAGTTCTTC. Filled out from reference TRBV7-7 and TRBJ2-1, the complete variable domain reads GAGVSQSPRYKVTKRGQDVTLRCDPISSHATLYWYQQALGQGPEFLTYFNYEAQPDKSGLPSDRFSAERPEGSISTLTIQRTEQRDSAMYRCASSLTLASADNEQFFGPGTRLTVL.

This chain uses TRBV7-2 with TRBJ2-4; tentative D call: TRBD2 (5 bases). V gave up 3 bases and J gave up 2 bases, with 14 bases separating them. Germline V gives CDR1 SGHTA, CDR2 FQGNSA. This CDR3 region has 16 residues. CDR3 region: CASSFPASRPKNIQYF. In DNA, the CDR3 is TGTGCCAGCAGCTTTCCGGCTAGCCGCCCCAAAAACATTCAGTACTTC. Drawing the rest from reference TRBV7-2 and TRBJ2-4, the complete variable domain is GAGVSQSPSNKVTEKGKDVELRCDPISGHTALYWYRQSLGQGLEFLIYFQGNSAPDKSGLPSDRFSAERTGGSVSTLTIQRTQQEDSAVYLCASSFPASRPKNIQYFGAGTRLSVL.